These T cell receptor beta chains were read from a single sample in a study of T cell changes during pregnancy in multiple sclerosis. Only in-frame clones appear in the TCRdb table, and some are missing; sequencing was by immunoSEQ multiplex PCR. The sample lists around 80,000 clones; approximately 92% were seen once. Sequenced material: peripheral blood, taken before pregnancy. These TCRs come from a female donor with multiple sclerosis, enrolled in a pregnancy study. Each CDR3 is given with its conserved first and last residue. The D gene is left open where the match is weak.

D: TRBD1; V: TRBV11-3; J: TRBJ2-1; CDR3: CASSSLGQGNLEDYNEQFF
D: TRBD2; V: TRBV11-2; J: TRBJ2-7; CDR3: CASSSYSGNYEQYF
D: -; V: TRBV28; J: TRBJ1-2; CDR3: CASSLNYGYTF
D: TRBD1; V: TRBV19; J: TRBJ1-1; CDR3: CASSIIGTAEAFF
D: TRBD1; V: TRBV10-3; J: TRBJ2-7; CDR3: CAIWTGINSYEQYF
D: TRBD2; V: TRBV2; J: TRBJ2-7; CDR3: CASSGTSGYEQYF
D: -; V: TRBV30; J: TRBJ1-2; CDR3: CACLFWEHYGYTF
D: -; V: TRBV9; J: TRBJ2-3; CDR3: CASSPSYDVREGPDTQYF
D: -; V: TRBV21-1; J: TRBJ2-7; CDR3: CASSNPGLAGAAEQYF
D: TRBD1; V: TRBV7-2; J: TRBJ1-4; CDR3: CASSHTGGRDEKLFF
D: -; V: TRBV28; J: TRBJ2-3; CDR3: CASSSGEDSTDTQYF
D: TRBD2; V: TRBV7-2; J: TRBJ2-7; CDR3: CASSLGAGVQYEQYF
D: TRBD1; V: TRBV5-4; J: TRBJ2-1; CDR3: CASSAPGQGTNEQFF
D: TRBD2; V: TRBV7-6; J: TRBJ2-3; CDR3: CASSLGASGPTDTQYF
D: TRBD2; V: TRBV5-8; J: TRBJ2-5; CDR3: CASKKGALAGVQETQYF
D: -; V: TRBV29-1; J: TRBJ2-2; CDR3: CSVKDGTGTGELFF
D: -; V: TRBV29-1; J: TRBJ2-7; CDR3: CSVIVGSGEQYF
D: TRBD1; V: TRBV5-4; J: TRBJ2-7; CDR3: CASSSGQGRHEQYF
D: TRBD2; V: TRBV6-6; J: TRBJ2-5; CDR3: CASTRTSGTSQETQYF
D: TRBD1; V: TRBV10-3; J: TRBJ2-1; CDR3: CAISEGFGQGAHNEQFF
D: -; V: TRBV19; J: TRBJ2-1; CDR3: CASSIGTGTNEQFF
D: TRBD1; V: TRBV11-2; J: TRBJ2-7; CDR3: CASSIRDRGDEQYF
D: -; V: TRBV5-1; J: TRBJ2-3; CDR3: CASSPGFTDTQYF